A single T cell receptor (beta chain) is shown here with its context. The antigen is not known. Trimming shortened V by 5 bases and J by 1 base, and 8 bases separated the two germline ends. CDR3 length equals 13 residues. Germline assignment: CDR1 SGHTA and CDR2 FQGTGA. The data were obtained in a study of radiotherapy plus CTLA-4 blockade in lung cancer. Study-wide results and limits: Reported findings show early blood T cell clone dynamics, with interferon-beta, best predicted response. Peripheral blood showed expansion of tumor-derived TCR clones after radiotherapy and ipilimumab.

The repertoire was sequenced with immunoSEQ multiplex PCR; TCRdb's copy has only in-frame clones and lacks some. The sample lists approximately 46,000 clones, approximately 84% occurring once. This chain links TRBV7-3 with TRBJ1-1; a weak D match, TRBD1 (5 bases). The material was peripheral blood, obtained from a patient treated with radiotherapy plus ipilimumab. The sequence was collected from a human donor with non-small cell lung cancer whose response to radiotherapy plus ipilimumab could not be evaluated. CDR3 loop: CASSIGENTEAFF. CDR3 coding DNA: TGTGCCAGCAGCATAGGGGAGAACACTGAAGCTTTCTTT.